This T cell receptor beta chain was retrieved from a study of molecular identifiers for immune sequencing clone quantification. TCRdb reanalysed the PCR reads using MiXCR and keeps one entry per CDR3 protein. Among 68,000 or so distinct CDR3 sequences listed, around a sixth were seen once. CDR3 length equals 14 residues. V was trimmed by 4 bases and J by 5 bases, leaving 14 bases between them. The V gene's germline CDR1 is PRHDT and CDR2 FYEKMQ (reference sequence). Each library that profiled naive CD8 cells came from around 20,000 to 1,000,000 sorted cells with 10%, 30% or 50% RNA. Sorting captured naive CD8 T cells as CD8+CD4-CCR7+CD45RA+.

The specimen sequenced was naive CD8+ T cells from blood, with Jurkat cell RNA spiked in. Subset of the sample: FACS-sorted CD8+CD4-CCR7+CD45RA+ naive T cells. The clonotype originates from a human donor in good health. Some libraries in this study had Jurkat cell RNA spiked in. The chain links TRBV13 to TRBJ2-5; D unclear. The CDR3 here is CASSSPRGSETQYF. DNA for the CDR3: TGTGCCAGCAGCTCCCCACGCGGTTCGGAGACCCAGTACTTC. Variable domain in full (rest from reference TRBV13 and TRBJ2-5): AAGVIQSPRHLIKEKRETATLKCYPIPRHDTVYWYQQGPGQDPQFLISFYEKMQSDKGSIPDRFSAQQFSDYHSELNMSSLELGDSALYFCASSSPRGSETQYFGPGTRLLVL.